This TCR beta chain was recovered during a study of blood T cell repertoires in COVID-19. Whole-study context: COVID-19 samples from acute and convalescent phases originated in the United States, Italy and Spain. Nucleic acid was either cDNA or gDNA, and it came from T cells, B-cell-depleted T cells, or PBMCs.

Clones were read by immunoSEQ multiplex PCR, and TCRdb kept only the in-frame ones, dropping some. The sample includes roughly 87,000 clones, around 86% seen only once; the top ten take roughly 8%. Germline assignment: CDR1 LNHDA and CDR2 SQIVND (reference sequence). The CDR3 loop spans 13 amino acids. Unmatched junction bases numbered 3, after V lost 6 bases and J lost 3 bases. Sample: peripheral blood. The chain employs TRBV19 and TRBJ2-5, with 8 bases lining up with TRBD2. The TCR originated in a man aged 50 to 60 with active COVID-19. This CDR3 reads CASRQLAEETQYF. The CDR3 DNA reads TGTGCCAGTAGGCAACTAGCGGAAGAGACCCAGTACTTC. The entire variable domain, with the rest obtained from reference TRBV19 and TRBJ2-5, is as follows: DGGITQSPKYLFRKEGQNVTLSCEQNLNHDAMYWYRQDPGQGLRLIYYSQIVNDFQKGDIAEGYSVSREKKESFPLTVTSAQKNPTAFYLCASRQLAEETQYFGPGTRLLVL.